This TCR beta chain derives from a study of OX40 agonist ivuxolimab in advanced cancers. Across the study: Under the entry rules, prior anti-PD-1, anti-PD-L1 or anti-CTLA-4 therapy was allowed, and around 40% had some.

The table came from immunoSEQ multiplex PCR; TCRdb's copy has only in-frame clones and leaves some out. The repertoire has under 45,000 clones, 75% to 90% of them found once; the top ten carry about 2.7%. Germline V gene data show CDR1 as MNHNS and CDR2 as SASEGT. V gave up 4 bases and J gave up 4 bases; unmatched junction bases: 9. The CDR3 runs 16 residues. The V call is TRBV6-1, the J call TRBJ1-4; 7 bases align to TRBD1. This sequence originates from an adult with an advanced solid tumor such as melanoma, head and neck, liver or kidney cancer. The sample was CD4+ or CD8+ T cells sorted from blood, taken in a trial of the OX40 agonist ivuxolimab. In DNA, the CDR3 is TGTGCCAGCAGTGGCGTCTCCGGGACAGTTAATGAAAAACTGTTTTTT. Amino acid sequence: CASSGVSGTVNEKLFF.